The 3 T cell receptor beta chains given below trace back to one sample, sequenced in a study of CXCR3-negative and CXCR3-positive naive CD8 T cells (dated by TCRdb to between 2018 and 2021). What the research found in general, with its limitations: TRB CDR3s from CXCR3-positive naive cells showed higher hydrophobicity (lower Kidera factor 4), lower energy, and higher strength and volume indices than CXCR3-negative naive cells.

The reads were generated on a NextSeq 550. The Human TCR Profiling Kit (MiLaboratory) was used to make UMI-labeled 5' RACE TRB cDNA libraries. TCRdb reprocessed the public reads and reports one entry per CDR3 protein sequence, without DNA. This sample's clone table shows about 150,000 distinct CDR3 sequences. The top ten clonotypes cover 0.45% to 0.55% of the sample. These TCRs are of unknown antigen specificity. Input material: naive CXCR3+ CD8+ T cells from blood. Interpreted using the paper, the cell subset or site label stands for: CD45RO-CCR7+CD27+CD95- naive CD8+ T cells expressing CXCR3 (TNR3+). These receptors all come from a human donor in good health. Some clones in this sample may be carry-over from other donors' samples.

This sequence joins TRBV13 and TRBJ2-7. This CDR3 contains 15 residues. Germline V gene sequence: CDR1 PRHDT, CDR2 FYEKMQ (reference sequence). CDR3: CASSLGPTEGYEQYF.

The chain recombines TRBV6-5 with TRBJ2-7. The length of the CDR3 is 15 residues. CDR1 is MNHEY, CDR2 SVGAGI, per germline. The CDR3 sequence is CASSYSSRKGYEQYF.

The CDR3 here is CASSLLSGYNEQFF. This chain uses TRBV28 with TRBJ2-1. In germline, CDR1 is MDHEN, CDR2 SYDVKM. This CDR3 spans 14 amino acids.